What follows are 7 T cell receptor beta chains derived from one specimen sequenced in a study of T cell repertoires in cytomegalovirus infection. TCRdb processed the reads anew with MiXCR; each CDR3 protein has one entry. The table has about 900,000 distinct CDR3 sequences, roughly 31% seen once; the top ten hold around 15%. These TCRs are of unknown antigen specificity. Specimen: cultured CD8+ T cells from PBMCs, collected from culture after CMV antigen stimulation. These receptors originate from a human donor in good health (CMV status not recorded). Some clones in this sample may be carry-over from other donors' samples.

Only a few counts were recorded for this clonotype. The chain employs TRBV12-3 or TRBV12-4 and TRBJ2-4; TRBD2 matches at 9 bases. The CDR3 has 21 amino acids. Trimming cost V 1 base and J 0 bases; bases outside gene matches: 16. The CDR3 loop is CASSLEVLAGAYLLAKNIQYF. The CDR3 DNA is TGTGCCAGCAGTTTAGAAGTGTTAGCGGGGGCATATCTTCTAGCCAAAAACATTCAGTACTTC.

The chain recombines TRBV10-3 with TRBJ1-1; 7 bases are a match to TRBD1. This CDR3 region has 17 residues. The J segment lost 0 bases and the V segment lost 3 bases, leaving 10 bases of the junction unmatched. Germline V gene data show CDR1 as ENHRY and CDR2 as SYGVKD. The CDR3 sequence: CAISDKGASPMNTEAFF. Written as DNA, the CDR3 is TGTGCCATCAGTGATAAGGGGGCCTCGCCCATGAACACTGAAGCTTTCTTT.

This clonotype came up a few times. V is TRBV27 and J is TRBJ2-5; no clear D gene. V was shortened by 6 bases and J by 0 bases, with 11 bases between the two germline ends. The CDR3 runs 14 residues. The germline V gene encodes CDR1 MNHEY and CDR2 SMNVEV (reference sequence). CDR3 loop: CASSDIENQETQYF. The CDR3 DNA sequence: TGTGCCAGCAGCGATATAGAGAACCAAGAGACCCAGTACTTC.

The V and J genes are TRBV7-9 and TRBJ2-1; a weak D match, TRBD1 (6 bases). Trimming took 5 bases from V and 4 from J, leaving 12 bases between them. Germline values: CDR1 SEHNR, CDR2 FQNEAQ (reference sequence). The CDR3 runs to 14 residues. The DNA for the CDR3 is TGTGCCAGCAGCGCCGGGACAACGTACAATGAGCAGTTCTTC. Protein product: CASSAGTTYNEQFF.

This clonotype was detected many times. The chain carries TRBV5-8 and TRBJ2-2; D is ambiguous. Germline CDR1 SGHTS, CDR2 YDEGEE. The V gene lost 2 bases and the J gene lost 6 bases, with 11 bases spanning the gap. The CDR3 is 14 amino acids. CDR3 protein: CASSFWTRAGELFF. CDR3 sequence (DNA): TGTGCCAGCAGCTTCTGGACCCGGGCCGGGGAGCTGTTTTTT.

The CDR3 DNA follows: TGTGCCAGCAGCTCGTCGGATCCGTCCTACGAGCAGTACTTC. Translation gives CASSSSDPSYEQYF. V usage is TRBV5-4 and J usage is TRBJ2-7; D remains unclear. Between the trimmed V and J ends, which lost 3 bases and 1 base, there was a span of 11 bases. Germline V gene sequence: CDR1 SGHNT, CDR2 YYREEE (reference sequence). The CDR3 consists of 14 residues.

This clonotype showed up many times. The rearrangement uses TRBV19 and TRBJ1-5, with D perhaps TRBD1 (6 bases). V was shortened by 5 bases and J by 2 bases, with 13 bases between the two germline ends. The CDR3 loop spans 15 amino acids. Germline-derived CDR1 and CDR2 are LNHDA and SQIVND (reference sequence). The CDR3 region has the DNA TGTGCCAGTAGTCCACAGGGTATAGGCAATCAGCCCCAGCATTTT. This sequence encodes CASSPQGIGNQPQHF.